The 7 T cell receptor beta chains presented below share a single source sample, sequenced in a study of T cell responses to AZD1222 COVID-19 vaccine. Using immunoSEQ multiplex PCR, the repertoire was profiled, and TCRdb retains in-frame clones only, with some absent. The sample consists of 100,000 to 150,000 clones, about 86% of them appearing once. The source material was peripheral blood, sampled on day 0 of AZD1222 vaccination. These TCRs come from an adult in good health.

V is TRBV12-3 or TRBV12-4 and J is TRBJ1-1; possibly TRBD1 for D (6 bases). The V end was cut by 7 bases, the J end by 5 bases, with 11 bases between. The CDR3 sequence is 12 residues long. CDR3 nucleotides: TGTGCCAGCAAAACAGGGAGAACTGAAGCTTTCTTT. Translated: CASKTGRTEAFF.

This chain joins TRBV7-3 and TRBJ2-5, with D maybe TRBD1 (6 bases). CDR3 length: 15 amino acids. CDR1 and CDR2 (germline): SGHTA, FQGTGA. The V end was cut by 1 base, the J end by 2 bases, with 11 bases between. CDR3 sequence: CASSLNPGQQETQYF. CDR3 in DNA: TGTGCCAGCAGCTTAAACCCCGGACAGCAAGAGACCCAGTACTTC.

The rearrangement links TRBV30 to TRBJ1-2, with D maybe TRBD1 (5 bases). This CDR3 has 13 residues. Germline values: CDR1 GTSNPN, CDR2 SVGIG (reference sequence). Trimming shortened V by 2 bases and J by 3 bases, and 10 bases separated the two germline ends. The chain's CDR3 is CAWSRRVYYGYTF. In nucleotides, the CDR3 is TGTGCCTGGAGTCGCAGGGTTTACTATGGCTACACCTTC.

The CDR3 is CASSSRTSYEQYF. CDR3 DNA: TGTGCCAGCAGCTCAAGGACTAGCTACGAGCAGTACTTC. The V and J genes are TRBV7-9 and TRBJ2-7; the match to TRBD2 covers 7 bases. CDR1 is SEHNR, CDR2 FQNEAQ, per germline (reference sequence). The CDR3 covers 13 residues. V was pared by 4 bases and J by 3 bases, with 3 bases of the junction left unmatched.

The genes are TRBV5-4 and TRBJ2-5; 9 nucleotides align to TRBD1. Trimming took 4 bases from V and 4 from J; bases not matched to a gene: 8. Germline assignment: CDR1 SGHNT and CDR2 YYREEE (reference sequence). The CDR3 spans 15 residues. The CDR3 DNA reads as TGTGCCAGCAGCACGACAGGGGGGTTGTTAGAGACCCAGTACTTC. Protein sequence: CASSTTGGLLETQYF.

This clone showed up just a few times. This sequence joins TRBV19 and TRBJ2-2; D gene uncertain. The germline gives CDR1 LNHDA, CDR2 SQIVND (reference sequence). The CDR3 spans 13 residues. The V end lost 5 bases, the J end lost 5 bases, and 9 bases lay between the germline ends. For the CDR3, the DNA is TGTGCCAGTAGTCCCGGATATACCGGGGAGCTGTTTTTT. Protein: CASSPGYTGELFF.

This chain joins TRBV4-1 and TRBJ2-1; perhaps TRBD2 as D (6 bases). The V gene's germline CDR1 is MGHRA and CDR2 YSYEKL. The length of the CDR3 is 13 residues. Between the trimmed V and J ends, which lost 5 bases and 10 bases, there was a span of 15 bases. CDR3 sequence reads: CASSTHSGGEQFF. Here the CDR3 DNA reads TGCGCCAGCAGCACCCACAGCGGAGGGGAGCAGTTCTTC.